These T cell receptor beta chains were read from a single sample in a study of blood T cell repertoires in COVID-19. The method was immunoSEQ multiplex PCR; TCRdb's version includes in-frame clones alone and lacks a portion of them. The table lists 140,000 or so clones, about 88% of them singletons, with 2.5% in the top ten. The sequenced sample was peripheral blood. These receptor sequences come from a human donor with COVID-19, enrolled during active disease. The donor label of this sample is uncertain. Both conserved end residues are part of each CDR3. D genes are given only for firm matches. Only part of the rows carry a size: once, few, many, or a class if the clone is expanded.

clone_size j_call d_call v_call cdr3_aa cdr3_nt
. TRBJ1-2 TRBD1 TRBV3-1/TRBV3-2 CASSRESRDRGFHGYTF TGTGCCAGCAGCCGAGAGTCCCGGGACAGGGGGTTCCATGGCTACACCTTC
. TRBJ1-1 TRBD1 TRBV7-9 CVAAGGRDTEAFF TGTGTAGCCGCAGGGGGTAGGGACACTGAAGCTTTCTTT
. TRBJ2-7 TRBD2 TRBV9 CASSVEAGASYEQYF TGTGCCAGCAGCGTAGAAGCGGGGGCCTCCTACGAGCAGTACTTC
once TRBJ2-7 TRBD2 TRBV11-3 CASSQWTSHEQYF TGTGCCAGCAGCCAGTGGACTAGCCACGAGCAGTACTTC
. TRBJ2-3 TRBD2 TRBV6-1 CASSGLAGGSTDTQYF TGTGCCAGCAGTGGACTAGCGGGGGGATCCACAGATACGCAGTATTTT
. TRBJ2-5 . TRBV5-1 CASSSGEPLETQYF TGCGCCAGCAGCTCAGGGGAGCCGTTGGAGACCCAGTACTTC
. TRBJ1-5 . TRBV21-1 CASSSTGQQPQHF TGTGCCAGCAGCTCTACAGGGCAACAGCCCCAGCATTTT
. TRBJ2-3 TRBD2 TRBV11-3 CASSSRSSGATDTQYF TGTGCCAGCAGCTCTAGGTCCAGCGGGGCGACAGATACGCAGTATTTT
. TRBJ2-7 TRBD2 TRBV11-3 CASSLDQLGTSGPYEQYF TGTGCCAGCAGCTTAGATCAGTTGGGAACTAGCGGACCCTACGAGCAGTACTTC
once TRBJ1-6 TRBD1 TRBV6-5 CASSLNSDRGVPLHF TGTGCCAGCAGTCTCAACTCGGACAGGGGAGTCCCCCTCCACTTT